Each of the 17 T cell receptor beta chains below was sequenced from the same sample in a study of blood T cells in healthy people across ages. Sample-barcoded 5' priming and a J-beta primer mix drove a second PCR of roughly 7 to 11 cycles. TCRdb redid the calling of the 5' RACE reads with MiXCR, one entry per CDR3 protein. This table holds 660,000 or so distinct CDR3 sequences, approximately 59% found once. The sample consisted of blood. Source of these receptors: a man between 60 and 70 years old in good health.

Here the CDR3 reads CASSGAAYEQYF. CDR3 nucleotides: TGTGCCAGCAGCGGGGCCGCCTACGAGCAGTACTTC. The V gene is TRBV12-3 or TRBV12-4, the J gene TRBJ2-7; D is tentatively TRBD1 or TRBD2 (5 bases each). The CDR3 consists of 12 residues. Trimming left V 6 bases short and J 2 bases short, with 8 bases between.

This clonotype has a handful of counts. CDR3 nucleotide sequence: TGTGCCAGCAGAGCGACGGAGACCCAGTACTTC. Protein: CASRATETQYF. The rearrangement links TRBV12-3 or TRBV12-4 to TRBJ2-7; D not resolved. Near its end, the DNA agrees better with TRBJ2-5, so the J call may be wrong. This CDR3 comprises 11 residues.

The chain links TRBV20-1 to TRBJ1-6; D is uncertain. V was clipped by 3 bases and J by 8 bases, with 14 bases between them. The CDR3 contains 14 residues. CDR1 is DFQATT, CDR2 SNEGSKA, per germline (reference sequence). The CDR3, as DNA: TGCAGTGCTAGGTTGTCGGGTTTGGATTCACCCCTCCACTTT. This gives the protein CSARLSGLDSPLHF.

This chain connects TRBV20-1 to TRBJ1-2; 8 nucleotides agree with TRBD1. With 6 bases clipped from V and 3 bases from J, the junction kept 6 bases outside the gene matches. The V gene's germline CDR1 is DFQATT and CDR2 SNEGSKA (reference sequence). CDR3 length: 13 amino acids. CDR3 DNA: TGCAGTGCACCGACAGGGGAGGACTATGGCTACACCTTC. This codes for CSAPTGEDYGYTF.

The chain uses TRBV2 and TRBJ2-1; 11 positions match TRBD2. Germline CDR1 and CDR2: SNHLY and FYNNEI. The CDR3 consists of 13 residues. Trimming cost V 8 bases and J 5 bases; bases outside gene matches: 2. The CDR3 region is CASAGLADNEQFF. In nucleotides, the CDR3 is TGTGCCAGCGCGGGACTAGCGGACAATGAGCAGTTCTTC.

The J gene is TRBJ2-1, the V gene TRBV27; 11 positions match TRBD1. This CDR3 is built from 14 residues. Germline trimming cut 2 bases from V and 10 bases from J; bases unmatched to any gene: 4. Germline CDR1 MNHEY, CDR2 SMNVEV (reference sequence). DNA of the CDR3: TGTGCCAGCAGTTTAGGGACAGGGGGTCTAGAGCAGTTCTTC. It codes for CASSLGTGGLEQFF.

The table lists this clonotype with a few counts. The rearrangement joins TRBV24-1 to TRBJ2-5, with D possibly called TRBD1 or TRBD2 (5 bases each). Trimming cost V 4 bases and J 1 base, with 6 bases left between them. The CDR3 loop spans 13 amino acids. Germline V gene lookup returns CDR1 KGHDR and CDR2 SFDVKD. The CDR3 spells CATSDGAQETQYF. The DNA for the CDR3 is TGTGCCACCAGTGACGGGGCCCAAGAGACCCAGTACTTC.

V is TRBV12-3 or TRBV12-4 and J is TRBJ2-3; a weak D match, TRBD2 (6 bases). Trimming cost V 5 bases and J 5 bases, with 14 bases left between them. The CDR3 extends over 14 amino acids. CDR3 region: CASSGGGSGDTQYF. The CDR3 DNA is TGTGCCAGCAGTGGTGGGGGGAGCGGAGATACGCAGTATTTT.

The J gene is TRBJ1-2, the V gene TRBV20-1; TRBD1 agrees at 11 bases. Losses at the gene ends were 4 bases for V and 3 bases for J; bases not matched to a gene: 4. The germline V gene encodes CDR1 DFQATT and CDR2 SNEGSKA (reference sequence). The CDR3 is 14 amino acids. CDR3 DNA: TGCAGTGCTAAAGGGACAGGGGGAGACTATGGCTACACCTTC. Translation gives CSAKGTGGDYGYTF.

The chain joins TRBV7-2 to TRBJ2-5, with D uncertain. V lost 5 bases to trimming and J lost 0 bases, with 7 bases between them. The germline CDR1 and CDR2 sequences are SGHTA and FQGNSA. CDR3 length equals 13 residues. The CDR3 is CASSPMYQETQYF. The CDR3 nucleotides are TGTGCCAGCAGCCCCATGTACCAAGAGACCCAGTACTTC.

The chain uses TRBV7-9 and TRBJ1-1; unclear D gene. The germline V and J ends were trimmed by 7 bases and 0 bases, with 9 bases remaining between them. Looked up from germline, CDR1 is SEHNR and CDR2 is FQNEAQ (reference sequence). The CDR3 loop spans 13 amino acids. DNA for the CDR3: TGTGCCAGCAACTCCATGATGAACACTGAAGCTTTCTTT. Translating it yields CASNSMMNTEAFF.

The gene calls are TRBV20-1 and TRBJ1-4, with D maybe TRBD1 (5 bases). The V end lost 0 bases, the J end lost 2 bases, and 10 bases lay between the germline ends. The CDR3 has 15 amino acids. CDR1 is DFQATT and CDR2 is SNEGSKA in the germline V gene (reference sequence). Written as DNA, the CDR3 is TGCAGTGCTAGAGATACAGCAGGGACTAATGAAAAACTGTTTTTT. Amino acid sequence: CSARDTAGTNEKLFF.

This clonotype was seen ten or more times. This sequence joins TRBV20-1 and TRBJ2-1, with 9 bases fitting TRBD2. The CDR3 is made up of 15 amino acids. The germline V gene has CDR1 DFQATT and CDR2 SNEGSKA (reference sequence). V shed 1 base, J shed 9 bases, and the junction held 10 bases outside the gene matches. The CDR3 protein is CSARAHTGTSSEQFF. DNA for the CDR3: TGCAGTGCTAGAGCACATACCGGGACTAGCAGTGAGCAGTTCTTC.

This clonotype was observed a few times. CDR3 DNA sequence: TGTGCCAGCACCTCAGGGGATACGACAGGGAACGAGCAGTTCTTC. Translated, it gives CASTSGDTTGNEQFF. The rearrangement links TRBV12-3 or TRBV12-4 to TRBJ2-1, with 7 bases identical to TRBD1. J was trimmed by 10 bases and V by 7 bases; bases with no gene match: 16. The CDR3 runs 15 residues.

The rearrangement joins TRBV5-1 to TRBJ2-1; D unresolved. V was pared by 3 bases and J by 0 bases, with 13 bases between. In germline, CDR1 is SGHRS, CDR2 YFSETQ. CDR3 length: 16 residues. In nucleotides, the CDR3 is TGCGCCAGCAGCTGTGATGGCCGAGCCTCCTACAATGAGCAGTTCTTC. It encodes CASSCDGRASYNEQFF.

The sample holds a few counts of this clonotype. V and J are TRBV2 and TRBJ1-1; no clear D. This CDR3 is 14 amino acids long. Trimming shortened V by 3 bases and J by 5 bases, and 13 bases separated the two germline ends. Germline loops: CDR1 SNHLY, CDR2 FYNNEI. The CDR3 DNA reads TGTGCCAGCAGTGACGTCCCCGGCAGGACTGAAGCTTTCTTT. It specifies CASSDVPGRTEAFF.

This clonotype turned up a few times. The chain employs TRBV25-1 and TRBJ1-2; no reliable D call. The V gene lost 8 bases and the J gene lost 1 base, with 5 bases spanning the gap. Germline lookup yields CDR1 MGHDK and CDR2 SYGVNS. This CDR3 is built from 11 residues. The CDR3 is CASQHNYGYTF. DNA for the CDR3: TGTGCCAGCCAACATAACTATGGCTACACCTTC.